The rows below give T cell receptor beta chains drawn from one sample of a study of cytotoxic CD8 clonotypes in ibrutinib-treated CLL. The repertoire was sequenced with immunoSEQ multiplex PCR; TCRdb's copy has only in-frame clones and lacks some. The sample holds tens of thousands of clones, approximately 87% seen once. The source was PBMCs, collected after 24 months of ibrutinib treatment. Receptors originate from a human donor with chronic lymphocytic leukemia. CDR3s include the opening cysteine and the closing phenylalanine or tryptophan. Each record gives: D gene, clone size, V gene, J gene, CDR3 DNA, CDR3 protein. The D gene is left open where the match is weak. The listing skips clone size in some rows; elsewhere it reads once, few, many or a size class.

.,.,TRBV6-1,TRBJ2-5,TGTGCCAGCAGCCTCCAAGAGACCCAGTACTTC,CASSLQETQYF
TRBD2,.,TRBV6-5,TRBJ2-5,TGTGCCAGCAGTTACTACGAAGCGGGAGGTCAAGAGACCCAGTACTTC,CASSYYEAGGQETQYF
.,few,TRBV6-5,TRBJ1-5,TGTGCCAGCAGTTACTCGACGGGGGTCCAGCCCCAGCATTTT,CASSYSTGVQPQHF
.,.,TRBV9,TRBJ2-1,TGTGCCAGCAGCGCGCCGGGACTGGAGCGGCAGTTCTTC,CASSAPGLERQFF
TRBD2,.,TRBV7-9,TRBJ2-1,TGTGCCAGCAGCCCCCCCGTGAGACTAGCCGAAAGCAATGAGCAGTTCTTC,CASSPPVRLAESNEQFF
.,.,TRBV28,TRBJ2-6,TGTGCCAGCAGCGCCCCCGGTAGGGGGGCCAACGTCCTGACTTTC,CASSAPGRGANVLTF
.,.,TRBV19,TRBJ1-3,TGTGCCAGCGGGGGGTGGGGATTCGGCTTTGGAAACACCATATATTTT,CASGGWGFGFGNTIYF
.,.,TRBV2,TRBJ1-5,TGTGCCAGCAGTGAAGTCAGGGGCTCCAATCAGCCCCAGCATTTT,CASSEVRGSNQPQHF
TRBD1,.,TRBV28,TRBJ1-2,TGTGCCAGCAGTTTTGCGGACAGGGGGGAATTTTATGGCTACACCTTC,CASSFADRGEFYGYTF
.,.,TRBV10-3,TRBJ2-7,TGTGCCATCAAGGGGTCCAGCTCCTACGAGCAGTACTTC,CAIKGSSSYEQYF
.,.,TRBV6-4,TRBJ2-2,TGTGCCAGCAGTGACTTTGGGACCGGGGAGCTGTTTTTT,CASSDFGTGELFF
.,.,TRBV19,TRBJ2-5,TGTGCCAGTAGTTTTGGGGAGACCCAGTACTTC,CASSFGETQYF
TRBD2,.,TRBV5-1,TRBJ2-1,TGCGCCAGCAGCCTCAGGGGGCTCGGGACTAGCGGGAGGAATGAGCAGTTCTTC,CASSLRGLGTSGRNEQFF
.,.,TRBV6-5,TRBJ2-7,TGTGCCAGCAGTTACCGGGACCCTGGCTCCTACGAGCAGTACTTC,CASSYRDPGSYEQYF
TRBD1,.,TRBV7-6,TRBJ2-1,TGTGCCAGCAGCCCAGGACAGGGTCTGTACAATGAGCAGTTCTTC,CASSPGQGLYNEQFF
.,.,TRBV11-3,TRBJ2-5,TGTGCCAGCAGCTTAAACCAAGAGACCCAGTACTTC,CASSLNQETQYF
TRBD1,.,TRBV19,TRBJ2-2,TGTGCCAGTGACAGGGGTCTGAACACCGGGGAGCTGTTTTTT,CASDRGLNTGELFF
.,.,TRBV6-5,TRBJ2-7,TGTGCCAGCAGTCAAACAAGGGAGCAGTACTTC,CASSQTREQYF
.,once,TRBV10-1,TRBJ2-3,TGCGCCAGTTCTAGCGACATTCTGGATACGCAGTATTTT,CASSSDILDTQYF
.,.,TRBV19,TRBJ2-3,TGTGCCAGTAGTCCGCGGGACCCGACAGATACGCAGTATTTT,CASSPRDPTDTQYF
.,.,TRBV2,TRBJ1-6,TGTGCCAGCAGAGGAGTTGGGGGGCATCTTGGGTCACCCCTCCACTTT,CASRGVGGHLGSPLHF
TRBD1,.,TRBV11-2,TRBJ2-7,TGTGCCAGCAGAAACCGGGACAGGGCGTTCCACGAGCAGTACTTC,CASRNRDRAFHEQYF
.,.,TRBV18,TRBJ2-1,TGTGCCAGCTCACCACCGGAGGCGGACAATGAGCAGTTCTTC,CASSPPEADNEQFF
.,.,TRBV19,TRBJ2-3,TGTGCCAGTAGTGATGGCACTTCCAGGCTGGACTTCACAGATACGCAGTATTTT,CASSDGTSRLDFTDTQYF
.,.,TRBV6-6,TRBJ2-1,TGTGCCAGCAGTTCGGAGTGGCTTTCCTACAATGAGCAGTTCTTC,CASSSEWLSYNEQFF
TRBD1,once,TRBV28,TRBJ2-7,TGTGCCAGCAGCAGATCGGACAGGGGAACCTACGAGCAGTACTTC,CASSRSDRGTYEQYF
.,few,TRBV5-4,TRBJ2-3,TGTGCCAGCAGCGTGCCGGGACCAAAAGATACGCAGTATTTT,CASSVPGPKDTQYF
.,.,TRBV19,TRBJ1-4,TGTGCCAGTAGTCCCGAAGGGTTGAGGAATGAAAAACTGTTTTTT,CASSPEGLRNEKLFF
.,.,TRBV25-1,TRBJ2-3,TGTGCCAGCAGTGCCAAACAGGGGAGGACAGATACGCAGTATTTT,CASSAKQGRTDTQYF
TRBD2,.,TRBV27,TRBJ2-2,TGTGCCAGCAGCCGGACTAGCTTCCCCGGGGAGCTGTTTTTT,CASSRTSFPGELFF
.,.,TRBV5-1,TRBJ2-1,TGCGCCAGCAGCTTGACGGGAGTAGACTACAATGAGCAGTTCTTC,CASSLTGVDYNEQFF
.,.,TRBV6-5,TRBJ2-5,TGTGCCAGCCGTGGGGGGTTTTATTCAGAGACCCAGTACTTC,CASRGGFYSETQYF
.,.,TRBV6-6,TRBJ2-5,TGTGCCAGCAGTTACTCATCCCAGGGGCGGGGGGAGACCCAGTACTTC,CASSYSSQGRGETQYF
.,.,TRBV29-1,TRBJ2-1,TGCAGCGTTGAGGGGGGCAGATCACTGAATGAGCAGTTCTTC,CSVEGGRSLNEQFF
.,.,TRBV5-1,TRBJ2-3,TGCGCCAGCAGCTCGAACGAGGATACGCAGTATTTT,CASSSNEDTQYF
.,.,TRBV30,TRBJ2-7,TGTGCCTGGAGTGTTCGCTACCGCGAGCAGTACTTC,CAWSVRYREQYF
.,once,TRBV5-6,TRBJ2-6,TGTGCCAGCAGAAGCCGGGGGGCTACTGGGGCCAACGTCCTGACTTTC,CASRSRGATGANVLTF
TRBD1,.,TRBV5-6,TRBJ2-5,TGTGCCAGCAATCAGGGGGCATGGAAGACCCAGTACTTC,CASNQGAWKTQYF
TRBD1,.,TRBV19,TRBJ1-5,TGTGCCAGTAGCCTTATCAGGGGGACGGATAGCAATCAGCCCCAGCATTTT,CASSLIRGTDSNQPQHF
.,.,TRBV10-2,TRBJ2-7,TGCGCCAGCAGTGAGTCGCGGCGTTCGGGCTACGAGCAGTACTTC,CASSESRRSGYEQYF
.,once,TRBV5-1,TRBJ1-4,TGCGCCAGCAGCTTGCGCGGGCTCACCAATGAAAAACTGTTTTTT,CASSLRGLTNEKLFF
TRBD1,few,TRBV2,TRBJ1-4,TGTGCCAGCAGTGCGGGACAGGGGCCGGAAAAACTGTTTTTT,CASSAGQGPEKLFF
.,.,TRBV7-3,TRBJ2-7,TGTGCCAGCAGCTTAAACGGCTACGAGCAGTACTTC,CASSLNGYEQYF
.,few,TRBV4-2,TRBJ2-1,TGTGCCAGCAGCCGCTCCGGAGGACTGAACTACAATGAGCAGTTCTTC,CASSRSGGLNYNEQFF
TRBD2,.,TRBV4-2,TRBJ2-5,TGTGCCAGCAGCCAAGCAGGGACTAGCGGGATGGCGGAGACCCAGTACTTC,CASSQAGTSGMAETQYF
TRBD2,.,TRBV30,TRBJ2-1,TGTGCCACTCTTTCTCGGACTAGCGGAGGGGGCGATGAGCAGTTCTTC,CATLSRTSGGGDEQFF
TRBD1,.,TRBV7-3,TRBJ1-2,TGTGCCAGCAGAACCGCAGGGGGCAGCTATGGCTACACCTTC,CASRTAGGSYGYTF
.,few,TRBV18,TRBJ1-4,TGTGCCAGCTCACCCAACGGGCACGAAAAACTGTTTTTT,CASSPNGHEKLFF
.,.,TRBV5-4,TRBJ2-5,TGTGCCAGCAGAAAAGGAGAGACCCAGTACTTC,CASRKGETQYF
.,.,TRBV10-3,TRBJ2-1,TGTGCCATCAGCAAACAGGGTGATGCACCAAACAATGAGCAGTTCTTC,CAISKQGDAPNNEQFF
TRBD1,.,TRBV11-2,TRBJ2-7,TGTGCCAGCTTGAGGACAGGGACCTACGAGCAGTACTTC,CASLRTGTYEQYF
.,.,TRBV2,TRBJ2-7,TGTGCCAGCAGTGAGGGGGAGCAGGGCTCCGAGCAGTACTTC,CASSEGEQGSEQYF